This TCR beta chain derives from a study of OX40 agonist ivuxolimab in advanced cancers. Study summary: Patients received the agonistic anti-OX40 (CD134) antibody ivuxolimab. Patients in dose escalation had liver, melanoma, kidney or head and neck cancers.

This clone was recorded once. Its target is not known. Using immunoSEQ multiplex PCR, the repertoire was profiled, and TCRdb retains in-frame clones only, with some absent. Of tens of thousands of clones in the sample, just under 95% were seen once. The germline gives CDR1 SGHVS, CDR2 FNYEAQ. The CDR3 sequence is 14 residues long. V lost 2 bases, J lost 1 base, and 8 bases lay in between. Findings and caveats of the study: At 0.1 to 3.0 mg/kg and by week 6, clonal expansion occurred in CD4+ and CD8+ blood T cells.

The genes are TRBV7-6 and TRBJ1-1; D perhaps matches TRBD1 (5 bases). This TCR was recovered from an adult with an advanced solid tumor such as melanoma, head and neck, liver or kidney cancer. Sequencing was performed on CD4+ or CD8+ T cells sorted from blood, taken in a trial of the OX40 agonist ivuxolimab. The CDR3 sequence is CASSLTGGNTEAFF. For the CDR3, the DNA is TGTGCCAGCAGCTTAACAGGTGGGAACACTGAAGCTTTCTTT.